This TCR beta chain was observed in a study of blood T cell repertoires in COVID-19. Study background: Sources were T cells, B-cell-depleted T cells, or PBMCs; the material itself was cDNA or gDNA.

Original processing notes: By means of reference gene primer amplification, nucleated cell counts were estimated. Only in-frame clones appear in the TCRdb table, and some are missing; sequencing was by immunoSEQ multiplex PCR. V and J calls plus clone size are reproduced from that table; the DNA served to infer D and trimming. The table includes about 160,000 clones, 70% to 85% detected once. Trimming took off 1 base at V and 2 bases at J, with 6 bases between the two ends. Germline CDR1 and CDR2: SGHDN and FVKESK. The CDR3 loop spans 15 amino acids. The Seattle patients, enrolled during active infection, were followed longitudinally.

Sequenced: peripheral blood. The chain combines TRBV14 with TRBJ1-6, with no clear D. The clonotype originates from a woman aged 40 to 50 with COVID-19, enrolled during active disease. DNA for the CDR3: TGTGCCAGCAGCCAAGGAAGCACCTATAATTCACCCCTCCACTTT. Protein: CASSQGSTYNSPLHF.